This entry lists 3 T cell receptor beta chains sequenced from one sample in a study of cytomegalovirus exposure and HLA in healthy donors. The PCR was carried out with 60 Vbeta primers and 13 Jbeta primers. Here immunoSEQ multiplex PCR was the method, and the copy in TCRdb shows in-frame clones only, minus some. The table lists around 130,000 clones, approximately 78% of them singletons. The sample taken for sequencing was PBMCs. The receptors originated from a woman between 35 and 50 years old in good health and CMV-seropositive.

This clone occurred a few times. Other DNA sequences from this sample encode an identical CDR3 as well. The V and J genes are TRBV5-1 and TRBJ1-5; tentatively, D is TRBD1 (5 bases). V was pared by 2 bases and J by 6 bases, with 9 bases between. The CDR3 loop spans 13 amino acids. Germline-derived CDR1 and CDR2 are SGHRS and YFSETQ. CDR3 in DNA: TGCGCCAGCAGCTTCCAGGGCGGTCAGCCCCAGCATTTT. This sequence encodes CASSFQGGQPQHF.

This chain connects TRBV7-2 to TRBJ2-3; 10 bases match TRBD2. There are 15 residues in the CDR3. J was trimmed by 4 bases and V by 3 bases; bases with no gene match: 4. Germline V gene sequence: CDR1 SGHTA, CDR2 FQGNSA. CDR3 coding DNA: TGTGCCAGCAGCTTTTCTAGCGGGAGTTCAGATACGCAGTATTTT. It yields the protein CASSFSSGSSDTQYF.

The J gene is TRBJ2-7, the V gene TRBV19; possible D gene TRBD1, 5 bases. The germline V gene encodes CDR1 LNHDA and CDR2 SQIVND (reference sequence). The CDR3 length is 14 residues. V was clipped by 2 bases and J by 2 bases, with 10 bases between them. The CDR3 loop reads CASSIKGVTYEQYF. Here the CDR3 DNA reads TGTGCCAGTAGTATAAAAGGGGTCACCTACGAGCAGTACTTC.